One sample yielded the 28 T cell receptor beta chains listed below, sequenced in a study of blood T cell repertoires in COVID-19. This table comes from immunoSEQ multiplex PCR, and its TCRdb copy is limited to in-frame clones, with some not included. Altogether 210,000 or so clones are present, less than 90% being singletons, with the ten largest covering 1.9%. Sequencing input: peripheral blood. The source is a man in his forties or fifties with active or convalescent COVID-19.

V and J are TRBV27 and TRBJ1-5; 11 bases are shared with TRBD1. V shed 6 bases and J 2 bases; nucleotides not matched to a gene: 6. CDR3 size: 16 residues. In germline, CDR1 is MNHEY, CDR2 SMNVEV (reference sequence). The CDR3 DNA sequence: TGTGCCAGCAGATCGGACAGGGGGCTCGGCAATCAGCCCCAGCATTTT. It translates to CASRSDRGLGNQPQHF.

This chain connects TRBV27 to TRBJ2-1, with 7 bases aligning to TRBD2. Germline values: CDR1 MNHEY, CDR2 SMNVEV (reference sequence). The CDR3 has 15 amino acids. After removal of 2 bases from V and 9 bases from J, the junction contained 10 bases not matched to a gene. The CDR3 region has the DNA TGTGCCAGCAGTTTACTCCAGGGAGGGGCGGGTGAGCAGTTCTTC. Amino acid sequence: CASSLLQGGAGEQFF.

The chain recombines TRBV7-9 with TRBJ1-1; D perhaps matches TRBD1 (5 bases). Trimming removed 4 bases at V and 1 base at J, with 13 bases between. The length of the CDR3 is 15 residues. The germline gives CDR1 SEHNR, CDR2 FQNEAQ (reference sequence). CDR3 coding DNA: TGTGCCAGCAGCTCCCAGGGAAATGCGAACACTGAAGCTTTCTTT. Amino acid sequence: CASSSQGNANTEAFF. Based on the CDR3 plus reference TRBV7-9 and TRBJ1-1, the full variable domain is DTGVSQNPRHKITKRGQNVTFRCDPISEHNRLYWYRQTLGQGPEFLTYFQNEAQLEKSRLLSDRFSAERPKGSFSTLEIQRTEQGDSAMYLCASSSQGNANTEAFFGQGTRLTVV.

J is TRBJ1-5 and V is TRBV2; 9 bases fit TRBD1. The CDR3 length is 14 residues. The ends lost 6 bases at V and 2 bases at J; junction bases unmatched: 2. Looked up from germline, CDR1 is SNHLY and CDR2 is FYNNEI. The CDR3 spells CASRRQGGNQPQHF. The CDR3 coding sequence is TGTGCCAGCAGGCGACAGGGGGGCAATCAGCCCCAGCATTTT.

The rearrangement uses TRBV19 and TRBJ2-5, with 12 bases lining up with TRBD1. Germline V lookup: CDR1 LNHDA, CDR2 SQIVND (reference sequence). The CDR3 loop spans 18 amino acids. The junction had 12 bases not matched to a gene; V was cut back by 2 bases and J by 5 bases. For the CDR3, the DNA is TGTGCCAGTAGTATATCCTACTCCGGGACAGGGGGCCGGGAGACCCAGTACTTC. It yields the protein CASSISYSGTGGRETQYF.

This chain joins TRBV6-1 and TRBJ2-5, with D maybe TRBD2 (6 bases). Germline assignment: CDR1 MNHNS and CDR2 SASEGT. The CDR3 is 12 amino acids. The germline V and J ends were trimmed by 2 bases and 5 bases, with 6 bases remaining between them. This CDR3 is CASSERGETQYF. CDR3 DNA: TGTGCCAGCAGTGAACGGGGGGAGACCCAGTACTTC.

V gene TRBV5-1 combines with J gene TRBJ1-2, with TRBD1 matching 9 bases. Germline trimming cut 4 bases from V and 0 bases from J; bases unmatched to any gene: 10. The germline V gene encodes CDR1 SGHRS and CDR2 YFSETQ. The CDR3 is made up of 17 amino acids. The CDR3 here is CASSLGTGPSPNYGYTF. The CDR3 coding sequence is TGCGCCAGCAGCCTTGGGACAGGGCCCTCTCCTAACTATGGCTACACCTTC. Full variable domain (rest looked up from reference TRBV5-1 and TRBJ1-2): KAGVTQTPRYLIKTRGQQVTLSCSPISGHRSVSWYQQTPGQGLQFLFEYFSETQRNKGNFPGRFSGRQFSNSRSEMNVSTLELGDSALYLCASSLGTGPSPNYGYTFGSGTRLTVV.

The rearrangement uses TRBV18 and TRBJ1-1, with TRBD1 matching over 7 bases. The germline CDR1 and CDR2 sequences are KGHSH and LQKENI. The junction had 5 bases not matched to a gene; V was cut back by 6 bases and J by 1 base. This CDR3 is built from 14 residues. The CDR3 reads CASSRDSQNTEAFF. The CDR3 DNA sequence: TGTGCCAGCTCGCGGGACAGTCAGAACACTGAAGCTTTCTTT. The full variable domain, rest sourced from reference TRBV18 and TRBJ1-1, is NAGVMQNPRHLVRRRGQEARLRCSPMKGHSHVYWYRQLPEEGLKFMVYLQKENIIDESGMPKERFSAEFPKEGPSILRIQQVVRGDSAAYFCASSRDSQNTEAFFGQGTRLTVV.

The chain joins TRBV5-1 to TRBJ2-3; D might be TRBD2 (5 bases). This CDR3 is built from 14 residues. CDR1 is SGHRS, CDR2 YFSETQ, per germline. V dropped 4 bases and J dropped 0 bases, with 9 bases sitting between them. The CDR3 sequence is CASSEDSSTDTQYF. The CDR3, as DNA: TGCGCCAGCAGCGAGGACTCGAGCACAGATACGCAGTATTTT.

The chain carries TRBV5-1 and TRBJ2-5; 7 bases agree with TRBD1. The CDR3 spans 13 residues. Germline assignment: CDR1 SGHRS and CDR2 YFSETQ. J gave up 3 bases and V 4 bases, and 3 bases lay outside the gene matches. In DNA, the CDR3 is TGCGCCAGCAGCCTTCAGGGGGAAGAGACCCAGTACTTC. Protein: CASSLQGEETQYF.

This clone occurred once. The chain recombines TRBV3-1 (or the pseudogene TRBV3-2) with TRBJ1-5; 7 bases align to TRBD1. CDR3 length: 14 amino acids. Germline V gene lookup returns CDR1 LGHDT and CDR2 YNNKEL (reference sequence). Germline trimming cut 4 bases from V and 3 bases from J; bases unmatched to any gene: 3. The CDR3 nucleotides are TGTGCCAGCAGCCTTGGACAGGCCAATCAGCCCCAGCATTTT. It codes for CASSLGQANQPQHF.

The rearrangement joins TRBV7-3 to TRBJ2-2, with a tentative D call TRBD2 (6 bases). The V end was cut by 6 bases, the J end by 2 bases, with 10 bases between. The germline V gene has CDR1 SGHTA and CDR2 FQGTGA. The length of the CDR3 is 14 residues. The CDR3 spells CASRRDFNTGELFF. The CDR3 coding sequence is TGTGCCAGCAGGCGGGACTTTAACACCGGGGAGCTGTTTTTT.

The rearrangement links TRBV5-1 to TRBJ2-3, with a weak D call TRBD1 (10 bases). This CDR3 has 18 amino acids. The V end lost 4 bases, the J end lost 5 bases, and 26 bases lay between the germline ends. CDR1 and CDR2 (germline): SGHRS, YFSETQ. CDR3 bases: TGCGCCAGCAGCGGGACAGGGGAATCAGCGGGAGGAATAGATACGCAGTATTTT. Its translation: CASSGTGESAGGIDTQYF.

This chain joins TRBV5-5 and TRBJ2-7; 9 nucleotides align to TRBD1. CDR3 length: 15 residues. Trimming at V came to 0 bases and at J to 5 bases, leaving 6 bases not matched to a gene. CDR1 and CDR2 (germline): SGHKS, YYEKEE (reference sequence). The CDR3 spells CASSLEGTGWNEQYF. As DNA, the CDR3 is TGTGCCAGCAGCTTGGAGGGGACAGGGTGGAACGAGCAGTACTTC. Together with reference TRBV5-5 and TRBJ2-7, the CDR3 gives the full variable domain: DAGVTQSPTHLIKTRGQQVTLRCSPISGHKSVSWYQQVLGQGPQFIFQYYEKEERGRGNFPDRFSARQFPNYSSELNVNALLLGDSALYLCASSLEGTGWNEQYFGPGTRLTVT.

The rearrangement joins TRBV4-1 to TRBJ2-7; possible D gene TRBD2, 6 bases. The ends were cut back, 4 bases at V and 5 bases at J, with 15 bases in the middle. Germline lookup yields CDR1 MGHRA and CDR2 YSYEKL. The CDR3 is 14 residues long. CDR3: CASSLIGGEDEQYF. Here the CDR3 DNA reads TGCGCCAGCAGCCTAATCGGGGGAGAGGACGAGCAGTACTTC.

V usage is TRBV11-2 and J usage is TRBJ2-5; D may be TRBD1 (6 bases). V dropped 1 base and J dropped 3 bases, with 21 bases sitting between them. CDR3 length: 18 residues. Per the germline V gene, CDR1 is SGHAT and CDR2 is FQNNGV. CDR3 protein: CASSLAVITRGVKETQYF. The DNA of the CDR3 is TGTGCCAGCAGCTTAGCAGTGATTACCAGGGGAGTGAAAGAGACCCAGTACTTC.

The chain is built from TRBV28 and TRBJ1-6; 11 nucleotides align to TRBD1. The CDR3 has 20 residues. Germline CDR1 MDHEN, CDR2 SYDVKM. With 3 bases clipped from V and 1 base from J, the junction kept 11 bases outside the gene matches. The CDR3 reads CASSFPGTGGLGSYNSPLHF. In nucleotides, the CDR3 is TGTGCCAGCAGTTTTCCCGGGACAGGGGGGTTGGGGTCCTATAATTCACCCCTCCACTTT.

The J gene is TRBJ2-5, the V gene TRBV10-2; TRBD1 might be the D (6 bases). Trimming left V 0 bases short and J 3 bases short, with 8 bases between. CDR3 size: 14 residues. Germline V gene sequence: CDR1 WSHSY, CDR2 SAAADI. The CDR3 sequence is CASSESNREETQYF. The CDR3 DNA follows: TGCGCCAGCAGTGAGTCGAACAGGGAAGAGACCCAGTACTTC.

This chain links TRBV5-4 with TRBJ2-7; the match to TRBD1 covers 7 bases. Germline V CDR1 and CDR2: SGHNT, YYREEE (reference sequence). The CDR3 extends over 15 amino acids. Trimming took 4 bases from V and 2 from J; bases not matched to a gene: 9. CDR3 in DNA: TGTGCCAGCAGCCGTCCGACAGGGTCCACCTACGAGCAGTACTTC. As protein: CASSRPTGSTYEQYF.

With respect to this clone: The same CDR3 also results from other DNA sequences found in this sample. This chain uses TRBV19 with TRBJ1-5; tentative D call: TRBD1 (5 bases). Germline assignment: CDR1 LNHDA and CDR2 SQIVND (reference sequence). Trimming stripped 7 bases from V and 1 base from J, with 11 bases between. The CDR3 sequence is 14 residues long. The chain's CDR3 is CASTPGGSNQPQHF. The CDR3 DNA sequence: TGTGCCAGTACTCCGGGGGGGAGCAATCAGCCCCAGCATTTT. Full variable domain (outside the CDR3, taken from reference TRBV19 and TRBJ1-5): DGGITQSPKYLFRKEGQNVTLSCEQNLNHDAMYWYRQDPGQGLRLIYYSQIVNDFQKGDIAEGYSVSREKKESFPLTVTSAQKNPTAFYLCASTPGGSNQPQHFGDGTRLSIL.

The J gene is TRBJ1-5, the V gene TRBV7-9, with D possibly being TRBD1 (5 bases). From germline, CDR1 is SEHNR and CDR2 FQNEAQ (reference sequence). With 4 bases removed from V and 2 bases from J, the gap between germline ends came to 12 bases. This CDR3 region has 15 residues. CDR3 protein: CASSSPGAGNQPQHF. CDR3 DNA sequence: TGTGCCAGCAGCTCCCCTGGGGCTGGCAATCAGCCCCAGCATTTT.

The chain employs TRBV19 and TRBJ2-1; D gene unclear. The germline V and J ends were trimmed by 3 bases and 3 bases, with 6 bases remaining between them. The CDR3 extends over 13 amino acids. In germline, CDR1 is LNHDA, CDR2 SQIVND (reference sequence). The CDR3 DNA follows: TGTGCCAGTAGTATGACTGGCTACAATGAGCAGTTCTTC. It is translated as CASSMTGYNEQFF.

This clone was seen a single time. This chain connects TRBV29-1 to TRBJ2-1, with a possible D match to TRBD2 (6 bases). V lost 3 bases and J lost 4, with 13 bases in between. This CDR3 contains 14 residues. Germline CDR1 reads SQVTM; CDR2 reads ANQGSEA. The CDR3 spells CSVDKGGGYNEQFF. The CDR3 DNA follows: TGCAGCGTTGACAAGGGAGGAGGATACAATGAGCAGTTCTTC.

The table lists this clone with a few counts. The V call is TRBV6-5, the J call TRBJ2-1; D not certain. V shed 4 bases and J shed 10 bases, with 11 bases lying between them. CDR1 is MNHEY, CDR2 SVGAGI, per germline. The CDR3 consists of 12 residues. The CDR3 region is CASSSPLGEQFF. The DNA of the CDR3 is TGTGCCAGCAGTTCCCCTCTGGGCGAGCAGTTCTTC.

This clone appeared a few times. The J gene is TRBJ1-5, the V gene TRBV30; tentatively, D is TRBD1 (5 bases). CDR1 and CDR2 from the germline V gene are GTSNPN and SVGIG (reference sequence). The CDR3 consists of 15 residues. With 4 bases removed from V and 3 bases from J, the gap between germline ends came to 16 bases. DNA for the CDR3: TGTGCCTGGATGGTAGCAGGGCCCTACAATCAGCCCCAGCATTTT. This codes for CAWMVAGPYNQPQHF.

V gene TRBV20-1 combines with J gene TRBJ1-5, with a tentative D call TRBD1 (6 bases). V was cut by 3 bases and J by 0 bases, with 18 bases left in between. Germline CDR1 and CDR2: DFQATT and SNEGSKA (reference sequence). The CDR3 covers 17 residues. CDR3 protein: CSASGQQGVYSNQPQHF. The DNA of the CDR3 is TGCAGTGCTAGTGGACAGCAGGGCGTATATAGCAATCAGCCCCAGCATTTT.

This sequence joins TRBV4-1 and TRBJ2-2; possibly TRBD1 for D (5 bases). This CDR3 has 15 amino acids. V gave up 6 bases and J gave up 0 bases, with 11 bases separating them. CDR1 and CDR2 from the germline V gene are MGHRA and YSYEKL. DNA for the CDR3: TGCGCCAGCAGTTACAGGTCTACGAACACCGGGGAGCTGTTTTTT. It yields the protein CASSYRSTNTGELFF.

The chain uses TRBV5-1 and TRBJ2-7, with D possibly TRBD2 on 5 matching bases. Trimming took 4 bases from V and 7 from J, leaving 18 bases between them. CDR1 and CDR2 (germline): SGHRS, YFSETQ. This CDR3 has 14 amino acids. The CDR3 region has the DNA TGCGCCAGCAGCGCTACGACTCTACGAGGGGAGCAGTACTTC. This encodes CASSATTLRGEQYF.